Included here is one T cell receptor (beta chain) sequence, with context. Its antigen is as yet unknown. Per sample, no less than 6 micrograms of total RNA were extracted. The use of a sample-barcoded 5' primer and a J-beta primer mix characterized a second PCR of roughly 7 to 11 cycles. A tag from a template-switch adaptor with 12 random nucleotides marked each cDNA molecule. Each single sample gave us at least 2.5 million CDR3-containing paired-end reads. TCRdb ran MiXCR on the 5' RACE reads and lists one entry per CDR3 protein. The top ten clones hold more than 6% of a sample with about 1,500,000 distinct CDR3 sequences, roughly 30% of them seen once. This record comes from a study of blood T cells in healthy people across ages. Study observations and caveats: Long-lived donors had more naive CD4+ cells and higher diversity than aged donors.

In germline, CDR1 is SGHTA, CDR2 FQGNSA. This CDR3 region has 16 residues. Trimming removed 5 bases at V and 2 bases at J, with 17 bases between. The chain uses TRBV7-2 and TRBJ2-3; perhaps TRBD2 as D (6 bases). Specimen: blood. The clonotype comes from a woman in her 30s in good health. In DNA form, the CDR3 reads TGTGCCAGCAGCCACCAGGGACTGAGAAACACAGATACGCAGTATTTT. Translated, it gives CASSHQGLRNTDTQYF.